The 6 T cell receptor beta chains presented below share a single source sample, sequenced in a study of graft-versus-host responses after intestinal transplantation. Their antigens are not known. Assay: immunoSEQ multiplex PCR; the TCRdb copy retains only in-frame clones and omits some. Among about 47,000 clones listed, roughly 96% were seen once. The sequencing here drew on unstimulated CD8+ T cells sorted from spleen or lymph node cells, taken before transplant. Every receptor here comes from a human donor who was the organ donor for an intestinal transplant.

J is TRBJ2-2 and V is TRBV10-3; possibly TRBD1 for D (6 bases). CDR1 ENHRY and CDR2 SYGVKD come from the germline V gene. Trimming pared 7 bases from V and 0 bases from J, leaving 24 bases between. The CDR3 length is 19 residues. CDR3 residues: CAIMRTAREPSSNTGELFF. CDR3 nucleotide sequence: TGTGCCATCATGAGGACAGCCCGGGAACCCAGCTCGAACACCGGGGAGCTGTTTTTT.

This chain connects TRBV7-9 to TRBJ2-7; D may be TRBD1 (6 bases). The CDR3 has 14 amino acids. Per germline, CDR1 SEHNR and CDR2 FQNEAQ (reference sequence). Trimming removed 3 bases from V and 1 base from J, with 10 bases in between. CDR3: CASSFEGQSYEQYF. In nucleotides, the CDR3 is TGTGCCAGCAGCTTTGAAGGACAGTCCTACGAGCAGTACTTC.

V usage is TRBV7-9 and J usage is TRBJ1-1; perhaps TRBD1 as D (5 bases). CDR3 length: 16 amino acids. V dropped 6 bases and J dropped 4 bases, with 21 bases sitting between them. Germline CDR1 and CDR2: SEHNR and FQNEAQ (reference sequence). CDR3 DNA sequence: TGTGCCAGCAGAGGGTCTTGGGGGGAGGTGAGCACTGAAGCTTTCTTT. It translates to CASRGSWGEVSTEAFF.

The chain is built from TRBV5-5 and TRBJ1-1; D is ambiguous. This CDR3 has 14 residues. Deletions cut 0 bases from V and 1 base from J, with 7 bases between. Germline-derived CDR1 and CDR2 are SGHKS and YYEKEE (reference sequence). CDR3 sequence reads: CASSLDRGNTEAFF. CDR3 DNA sequence: TGTGCCAGCAGCTTGGATCGGGGGAACACTGAAGCTTTCTTT.

The rearrangement links TRBV6-6 to TRBJ2-1; D is possibly TRBD1 (6 bases). CDR1 MNHNY and CDR2 SVGAGI come from the germline V gene (reference sequence). This CDR3 spans 14 amino acids. V was trimmed by 0 bases and J by 12 bases, leaving 15 bases between them. The CDR3 protein is CASSYSDRFDGQFF. CDR3 DNA sequence: TGTGCCAGCAGTTACTCGGACAGATTCGACGGGCAGTTCTTC.

This chain connects TRBV2 to TRBJ2-7, with D possibly called TRBD1 or TRBD2 (5 bases each). Looked up from germline, CDR1 is SNHLY and CDR2 is FYNNEI. CDR3 length: 17 amino acids. Trimming shortened V by 3 bases and J by 0 bases, and 18 bases separated the two germline ends. The CDR3 DNA follows: TGTGCCAGCAGTGATGCTTTGGGGGACGTTGACTCCTACGAGCAGTACTTC. Protein: CASSDALGDVDSYEQYF. Drawing the rest from reference TRBV2 and TRBJ2-7, the complete variable domain is EPEVTQTPSHQVTQMGQEVILRCVPISNHLYFYWYRQILGQKVEFLVSFYNNEISEKSEIFDDQFSVERPDGSNFTLKIRSTKLEDSAMYFCASSDALGDVDSYEQYFGPGTRLTVT.